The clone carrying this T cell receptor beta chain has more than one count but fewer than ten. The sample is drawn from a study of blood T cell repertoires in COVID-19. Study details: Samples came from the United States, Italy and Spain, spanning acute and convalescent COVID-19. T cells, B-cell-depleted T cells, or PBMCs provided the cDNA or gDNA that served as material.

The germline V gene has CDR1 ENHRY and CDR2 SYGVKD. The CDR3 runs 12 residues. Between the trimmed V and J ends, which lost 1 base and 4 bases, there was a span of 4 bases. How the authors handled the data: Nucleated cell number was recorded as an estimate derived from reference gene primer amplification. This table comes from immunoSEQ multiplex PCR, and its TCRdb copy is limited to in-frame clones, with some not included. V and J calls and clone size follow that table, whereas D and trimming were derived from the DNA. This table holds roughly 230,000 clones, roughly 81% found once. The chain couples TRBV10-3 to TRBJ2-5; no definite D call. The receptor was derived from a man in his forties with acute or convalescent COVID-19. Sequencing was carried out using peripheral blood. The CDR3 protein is CAISEFRETQYF. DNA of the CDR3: TGTGCCATCAGTGAGTTTCGAGAGACCCAGTACTTC.